The subject of this entry is one TCR beta chain. The antigen it binds to is not known. No much larger clone exists at a distance of one base, and base qualities are not known. Healthy HIV-negative adults with no recently reported acute infections or vaccinations were included as donors. Only Caucasian adults living in Nashville, Tennessee, USA were represented among the donors. CD4+ T cells were enriched through magnetic negative selection, after which naive cells were positively selected on CD45RA and the remaining negative fraction served as the memory subset. After blood collection by leukapheresis, PBMCs were isolated using Ficoll-Histopaque density gradient centrifugation and then cryopreserved in the vapor phase of liquid nitrogen. Analytical flow cytometry was used to check the purity and quantity of each magnetically sorted T cell population. From each sorted fraction, genomic DNA was isolated and quantified by UV absorbance on a Nanodrop 2000c.

Between the V and J ends, shortened by 7 bases and 2 bases respectively, the junction contains 12 bases. From the cysteine up to the phenylalanine, the CDR3 has a length of 12 residues. Of the read, only the CDR3 DNA is kept; its 36 bases are in frame from base 1. CDR1 SQVTM and CDR2 ANQGSEA were looked up in the germline V gene. The sample originates from a study of shared clonotypes between healthy human individuals (dated by TCRdb to between 2020 and 2021). Regarding the research as a whole: The cohort comprised a couple of women and a few men aged 18 to 49 years. For each donor, CD4 naive and CD4 memory were each run on three plates, CD8 naive on two plates, and CD8 memory on one plate. Each donor's leukapheresis produced roughly between roughly 0.9 and 8.9 billion PBMCs. The study deeply sequenced blood TCR repertoires of 5 or 6 healthy adults to estimate repertoire size and the extent of clonotype sharing between individuals. To increase sequencing depth and limit assay-specific biases, TCR repertoire library preparation and sequencing were carried out by different laboratories using diverse techniques. What the study reported, not specific to this receptor: Roughly 5.2% of naive CD4, 3.5% of naive CD8, approximately 2.2% of memory CD4, and 0.35% to 0.5% of memory CD8 clonotypes were shared across several donors. Because the study included only a small number of donors, the genetic and exposure-history diversity represented was limited. Naive subsets generally had larger estimated clonotype richness than memory subsets did. Even with the large sequencing depth, rarefaction of the sorted-subset datasets indicated that sequencing was incomplete. Based on pairwise subsampling, the degree of clonotype sharing among donors was expected to be affected by sequencing depth. Sampling was restricted to blood, and TCR repertoires in tissues likely differ from the TCR repertoires found in blood. Clonotypes shared by all four sorted-subset donors showed higher generation probabilities than non-shared clonotypes.

Using the deep immunoSEQ assay, multiplex PCR amplified TCR CDR3 regions from genomic DNA. Genomic DNA extracted from each cell subset was distributed evenly over all wells of several immunoSEQ 96-well plates, and each plate served as one replicate. For sorted subsets, around 0.2 ug genomic DNA, equal to 30,000 to 35,000 T cell genomes, was loaded into each replicate PCR. Purified libraries were quantified with a Qubit 3.0 fluorometer, sized on a Bioanalyzer 2100, and re-quantified with the KAPA Library Quantification kit. Every immunoSEQ 96-well plate was sequenced on a separate single-read 150-cycle Illumina NextSeq 550 flow cell. The source study handled its data this way. The immunoSEQ output contained only junctional sequences without quality scores, so filtering could not match that applied to full-length reads. To assign V/J genes and CDR3, sequences were annotated using PyIR, a Python wrapper for IgBLAST v1.9, with IMGT germline references. Any read was removed if the V/J assignment was weak (E-value above 1e-6), the CDR3 was missing, or the read contained stop codons, out-of-frame junctions, or ambiguous translated residues. V3J clonotypes were defined as sequences sharing the same inferred V gene, J gene, and CDR3 amino acid sequence. Percentage overlap between repertoires was computed as shared unique clonotypes divided by the size of the smaller repertoire. Repertoire richness was assessed with RTK rarefaction, the Chao1 estimator, and Recon v2.1 estimates of unobserved clonotypes. For all TCRbeta clonotypes obtained by the gDNA method from a handful of donors, generation probabilities were computed with OLGA. TCRdb mirrors the immuneACCESS table, restricted to in-frame sequences. Some clones are absent from its copies; in checked studies, under half trace to an unresolved V gene, and the reason for the others is unknown. V, J and clone size were drawn from that table, and D and trimming were deduced from the DNA. The sample has nearly 750,000 clones on record, over 55% of them singletons. The top ten hold around 1.8% of the sample.

Sequencing used memory CD4+ T cells sorted from blood. This specimen's cell subset or site label, per the study, means: CD45RA-negative fraction. The chain links TRBV29-1 with TRBJ2-7; confidence is insufficient to name the D gene. This clonotype was obtained from a woman aged 25 to 45 in good health. CDR3 protein: CSAADAPYEQYF. The nucleotide sequence is TGCAGCGCCGCGGATGCCCCCTACGAGCAGTACTTC.